This T cell receptor beta chain was recovered during a study of cytomegalovirus exposure and HLA in healthy donors. This clone was picked up a small number of times. Its specificity is not known. The study ran its PCR with 60 Vbeta and 13 Jbeta primers. The method was immunoSEQ multiplex PCR; TCRdb's version includes in-frame clones alone and lacks a portion of them. The sample includes about 150,000 clones, 85% seen only once; the top ten take roughly 2.3%. CDR1 and CDR2 from the germline V gene are MNHEY and SMNVEV (reference sequence). V was clipped by 10 bases and J by 3 bases; unmatched bases: 5. This CDR3 is built from 13 residues. Findings of the study overall: Association of some 18,000 TCR beta sequences with HLA alleles was found at 0.05 false discovery rate in a later analysis. Sequences of the TCR beta chain were said to predict the HLA-A and HLA-B alleles of most subjects accurately. In vitro data verified a few CMV-associated chains as specific for CMV antigens.

The TCR originated in a woman aged 18-29 years in good health and CMV-seronegative. J is TRBJ1-5 and V is TRBV27; 8 bases fit TRBD1. Sequencing input: PBMCs. This chain's CDR3 is CATQGALNQPQHF. In DNA, the CDR3 is TGTGCCACCCAGGGGGCCCTCAATCAGCCCCAGCATTTT.